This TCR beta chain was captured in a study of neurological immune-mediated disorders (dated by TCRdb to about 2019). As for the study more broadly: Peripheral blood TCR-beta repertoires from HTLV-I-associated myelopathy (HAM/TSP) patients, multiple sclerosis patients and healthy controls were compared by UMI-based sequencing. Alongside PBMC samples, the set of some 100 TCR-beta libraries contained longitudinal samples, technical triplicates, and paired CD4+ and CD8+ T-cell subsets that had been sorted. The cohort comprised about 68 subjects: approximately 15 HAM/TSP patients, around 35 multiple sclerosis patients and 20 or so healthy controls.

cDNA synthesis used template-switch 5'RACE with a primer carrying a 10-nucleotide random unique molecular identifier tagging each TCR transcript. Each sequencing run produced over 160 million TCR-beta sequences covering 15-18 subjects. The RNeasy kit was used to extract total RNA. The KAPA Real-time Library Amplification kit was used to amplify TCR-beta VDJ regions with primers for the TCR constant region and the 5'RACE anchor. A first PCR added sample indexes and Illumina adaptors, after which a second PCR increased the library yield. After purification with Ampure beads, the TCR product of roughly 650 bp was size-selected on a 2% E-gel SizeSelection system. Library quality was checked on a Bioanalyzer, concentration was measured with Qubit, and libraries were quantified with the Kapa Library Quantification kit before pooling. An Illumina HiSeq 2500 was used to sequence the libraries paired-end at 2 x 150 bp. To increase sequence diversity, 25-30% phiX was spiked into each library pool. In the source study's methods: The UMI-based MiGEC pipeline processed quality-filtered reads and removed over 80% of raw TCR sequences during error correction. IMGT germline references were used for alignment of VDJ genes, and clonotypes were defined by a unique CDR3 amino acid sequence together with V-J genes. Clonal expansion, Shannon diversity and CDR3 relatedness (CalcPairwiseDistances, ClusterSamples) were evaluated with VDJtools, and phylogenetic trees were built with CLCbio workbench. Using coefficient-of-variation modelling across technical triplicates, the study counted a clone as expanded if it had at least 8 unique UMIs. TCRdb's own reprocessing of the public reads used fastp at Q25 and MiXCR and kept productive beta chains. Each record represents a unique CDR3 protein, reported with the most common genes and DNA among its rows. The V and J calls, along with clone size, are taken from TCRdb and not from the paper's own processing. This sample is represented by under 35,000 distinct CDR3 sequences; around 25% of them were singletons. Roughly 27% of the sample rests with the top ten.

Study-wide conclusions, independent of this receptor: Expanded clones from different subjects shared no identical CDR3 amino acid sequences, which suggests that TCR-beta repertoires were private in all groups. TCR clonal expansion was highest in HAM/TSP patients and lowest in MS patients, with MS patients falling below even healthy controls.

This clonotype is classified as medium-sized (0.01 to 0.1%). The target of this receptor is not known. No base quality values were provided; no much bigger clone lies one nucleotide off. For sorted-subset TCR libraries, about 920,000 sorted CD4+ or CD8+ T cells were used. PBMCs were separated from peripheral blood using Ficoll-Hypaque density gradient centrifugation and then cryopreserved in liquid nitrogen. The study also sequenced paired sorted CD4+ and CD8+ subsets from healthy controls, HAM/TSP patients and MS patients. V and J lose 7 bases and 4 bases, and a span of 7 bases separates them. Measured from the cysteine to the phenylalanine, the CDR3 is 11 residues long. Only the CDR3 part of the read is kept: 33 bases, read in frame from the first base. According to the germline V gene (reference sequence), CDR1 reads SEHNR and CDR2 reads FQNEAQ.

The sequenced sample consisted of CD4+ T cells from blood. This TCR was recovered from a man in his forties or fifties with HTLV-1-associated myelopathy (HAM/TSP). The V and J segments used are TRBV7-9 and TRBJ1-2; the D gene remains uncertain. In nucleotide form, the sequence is TGTGCCAGCACACCCAGCTATGGCTACACCTTC. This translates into CASTPSYGYTF.